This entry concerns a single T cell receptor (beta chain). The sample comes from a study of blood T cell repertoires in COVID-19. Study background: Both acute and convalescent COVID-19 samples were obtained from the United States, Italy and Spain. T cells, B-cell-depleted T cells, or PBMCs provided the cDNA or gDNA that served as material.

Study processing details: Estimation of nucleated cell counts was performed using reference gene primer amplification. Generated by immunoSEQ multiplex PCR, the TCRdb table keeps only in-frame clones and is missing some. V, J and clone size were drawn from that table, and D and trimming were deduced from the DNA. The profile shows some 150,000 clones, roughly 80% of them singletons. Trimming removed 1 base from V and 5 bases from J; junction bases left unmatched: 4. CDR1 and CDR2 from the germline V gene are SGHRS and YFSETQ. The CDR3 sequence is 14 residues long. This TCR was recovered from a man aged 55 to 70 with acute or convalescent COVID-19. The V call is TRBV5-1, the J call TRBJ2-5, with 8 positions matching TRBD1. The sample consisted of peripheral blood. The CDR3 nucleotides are TGCGCCAGCAGCTTGTCAGGGGGCACGGAGACCCAGTACTTC. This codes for CASSLSGGTETQYF.